This TCR beta chain was obtained from a study of tumor-infiltrating lymphocytes in oesophageal squamous cell carcinoma. About this clonotype: A junction boundary mismatches the germline segment, possibly from a read error.

TCRdb re-analysed the PCR reads in MiXCR, keeping a single row per CDR3 protein. The sample contains roughly 15,000 distinct CDR3 sequences, about 56% of which appear only once. The germline CDR1 and CDR2 sequences are ENHRY and SYGVKD. This CDR3 region has 13 residues. The rearrangement links TRBV10-3 to TRBJ2-7; D remains unclear. Sequences were obtained from esophageal tumor tissue. The origin of this receptor is a male donor with esophageal squamous cell carcinoma. The CDR3 sequence is CAISESPYSPLHF. Here the CDR3 DNA reads TGTGCCATCAGTGAGTCTCCTTATTCACCCCTCCACTTC.